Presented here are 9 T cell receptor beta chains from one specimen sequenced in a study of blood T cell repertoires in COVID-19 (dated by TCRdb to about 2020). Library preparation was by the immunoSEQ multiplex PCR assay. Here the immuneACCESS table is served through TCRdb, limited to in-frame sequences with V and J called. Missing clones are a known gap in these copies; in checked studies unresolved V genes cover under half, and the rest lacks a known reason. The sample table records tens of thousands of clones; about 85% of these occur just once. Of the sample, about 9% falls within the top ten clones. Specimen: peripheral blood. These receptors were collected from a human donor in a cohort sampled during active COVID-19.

CDR3: CASSLMAVNTEAFF. Written as DNA, the CDR3 is TGTGCCAGCAGCTTAATGGCGGTGAACACTGAAGCTTTCTTT. The V call is TRBV7-8, the J call TRBJ1-1; no reliable D call. Deletions cut 2 bases from V and 0 bases from J, with 7 bases between. The CDR3 covers 14 residues. Germline V gene data show CDR1 as SGHVS and CDR2 as FQNEAQ.

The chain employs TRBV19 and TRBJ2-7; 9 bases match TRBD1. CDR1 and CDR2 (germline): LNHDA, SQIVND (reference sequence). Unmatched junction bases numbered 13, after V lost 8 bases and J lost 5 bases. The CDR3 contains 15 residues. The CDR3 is CASRRLRDRVDEQYF. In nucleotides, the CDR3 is TGTGCCAGTCGCCGGCTCCGGGACAGGGTGGACGAGCAGTACTTC.

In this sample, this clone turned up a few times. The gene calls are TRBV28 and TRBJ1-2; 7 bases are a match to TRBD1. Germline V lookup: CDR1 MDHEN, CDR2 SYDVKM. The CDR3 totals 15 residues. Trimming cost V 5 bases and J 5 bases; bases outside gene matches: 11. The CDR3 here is CASSLPTGTAYGYTF. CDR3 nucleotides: TGTGCCAGCAGTCTCCCGACCGGGACAGCTTATGGCTACACCTTC.

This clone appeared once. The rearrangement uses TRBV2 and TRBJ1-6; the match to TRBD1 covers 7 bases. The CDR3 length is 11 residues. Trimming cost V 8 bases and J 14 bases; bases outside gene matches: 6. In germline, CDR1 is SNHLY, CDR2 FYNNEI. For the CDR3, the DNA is TGTGCCAGCGCGACAGGGTGGACCCTCCACTTT. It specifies CASATGWTLHF.

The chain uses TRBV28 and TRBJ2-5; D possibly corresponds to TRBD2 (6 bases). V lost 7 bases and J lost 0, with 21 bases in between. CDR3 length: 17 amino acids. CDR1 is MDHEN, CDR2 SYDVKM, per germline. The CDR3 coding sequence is TGTGCCAGCAACCCCCGGGGGTACCACGCGTACCAAGAGACCCAGTACTTC. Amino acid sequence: CASNPRGYHAYQETQYF.

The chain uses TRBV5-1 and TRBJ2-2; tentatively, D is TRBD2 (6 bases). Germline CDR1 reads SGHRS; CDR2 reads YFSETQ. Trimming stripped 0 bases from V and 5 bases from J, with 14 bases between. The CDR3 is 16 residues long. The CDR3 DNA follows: TGCGCCAGCAGCTTGGGACTGGACCTAGCGACCGGGGAGCTGTTTTTT. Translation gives CASSLGLDLATGELFF. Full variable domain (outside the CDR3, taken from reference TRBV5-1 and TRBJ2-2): KAGVTQTPRYLIKTRGQQVTLSCSPISGHRSVSWYQQTPGQGLQFLFEYFSETQRNKGNFPGRFSGRQFSNSRSEMNVSTLELGDSALYLCASSLGLDLATGELFFGEGSRLTVL.

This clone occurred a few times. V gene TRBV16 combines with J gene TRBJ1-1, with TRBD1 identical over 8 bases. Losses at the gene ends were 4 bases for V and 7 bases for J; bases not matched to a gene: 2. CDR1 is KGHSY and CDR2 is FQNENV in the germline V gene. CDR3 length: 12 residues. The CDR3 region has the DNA TGTGCCAGCAGCCTAGGGACAGGTGAAGCTTTCTTT. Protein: CASSLGTGEAFF. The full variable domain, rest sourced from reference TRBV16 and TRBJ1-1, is GEEVAQTPKHLVRGEGQKAKLYCAPIKGHSYVFWYQQVLKNEFKFLISFQNENVFDETGMPKERFSAKCLPNSPCSLEIQATKLEDSAVYFCASSLGTGEAFFGQGTRLTVV.

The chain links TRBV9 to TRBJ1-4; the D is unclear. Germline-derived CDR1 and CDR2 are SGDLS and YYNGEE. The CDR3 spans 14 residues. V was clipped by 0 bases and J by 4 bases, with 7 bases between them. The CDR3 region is CASSVDSNNEKLFF. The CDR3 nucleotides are TGTGCCAGCAGCGTAGACAGTAATAATGAAAAACTGTTTTTT. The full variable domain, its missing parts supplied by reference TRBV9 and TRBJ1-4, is DSGVTQTPKHLITATGQRVTLRCSPRSGDLSVYWYQQSLDQGLQFLIQYYNGEERAKGNILERFSAQQFPDLHSELNLSSLELGDSALYFCASSVDSNNEKLFFGSGTQLSVL.

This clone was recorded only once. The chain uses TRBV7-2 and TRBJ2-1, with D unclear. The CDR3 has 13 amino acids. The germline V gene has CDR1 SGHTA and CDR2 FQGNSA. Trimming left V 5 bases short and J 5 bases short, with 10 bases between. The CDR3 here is CASSRSPHNEQFF. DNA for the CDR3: TGTGCCAGCAGCCGGTCGCCCCACAATGAGCAGTTCTTC.